One sample yielded the 20 T cell receptor beta chains listed below, sequenced in a study of spatial heterogeneity in lung cancer. Study-level findings and limits: Expanded intratumoral alpha and beta TCR counts tracked tumor mutation counts.

As to time point: sample taken at primary tumor resection. Their recognized antigens are unknown. MiXCR, applied by TCRdb to the 5' RACE reads, yields one record per CDR3 protein. Its clone listing holds around 67 distinct CDR3 sequences. The source material was lung tumor tissue, sampled at surgery. The receptors come from a male donor with early-stage non-small cell lung cancer.

Notes on this clonotype: As an off-target read in a library built for alpha chains, this beta chain has a frequency of little significance. This chain uses TRBV6-1 with TRBJ2-1; the D call may be TRBD1 or TRBD2 (5 bases each). Germline assignment: CDR1 MNHNS and CDR2 SASEGT. CDR3 length equals 15 residues. Trimming stripped 4 bases from V and 4 bases from J, with 14 bases between. The CDR3 DNA is TGTGCCAGCAGTGGAGGGGCAGGCGATTACAATGAGCAGTTCTTC. This encodes CASSGGAGDYNEQFF.

By sample share, this clonotype is hyperexpanded. In a library made to pick up alpha chains, this beta chain is a stray read with a size that means little. The gene calls are TRBV7-9 and TRBJ2-7, with 10 bases lining up with TRBD1. The CDR3 consists of 18 residues. Germline V gene sequence: CDR1 SEHNR, CDR2 FQNEAQ (reference sequence). The V gene end was trimmed by 1 base and the J gene end by 0 bases; junction bases not matched to a gene: 9. The CDR3, as DNA: TGTGCCAGCAGCTTAGGTGGTGGACAGGGGGGCCCCTCCTACGAGCAGTACTTC. It yields the protein CASSLGGGQGGPSYEQYF.

Remarks on this clonotype: With the library built for alpha chains, this beta chain is off target and its frequency is not meaningful. The V call is TRBV7-6, the J call TRBJ2-7; D not resolved. The V gene lost 3 bases and the J gene lost 6 bases, with 9 bases spanning the gap. CDR3 length: 12 amino acids. Per germline, CDR1 SGHVS and CDR2 FNYEAQ. The DNA for the CDR3 is TGTGCCAGCAGCTTGTTAATCGGCGAGCAGTACTTC. Residues: CASSLLIGEQYF. Full variable domain (rest looked up from reference TRBV7-6 and TRBJ2-7): GAGVSQSPRYKVTKRGQDVALRCDPISGHVSLYWYRQALGQGPEFLTYFNYEAQQDKSGLPNDRFSAERPEGSISTLTIQRTEQRDSAMYRCASSLLIGEQYFGPGTRLTVT.

A word on this clonotype: The library was built for alpha chains, so this beta chain is an off-target read and its size means little. The CDR3 sequence is CASSRLEEQYF. The CDR3 nucleotides are TGTGCCAGCTCACGATTGGAAGAGCAGTACTTC. The chain uses TRBV18 and TRBJ2-7, with unresolved D. This CDR3 has 11 amino acids. Trimming took 4 bases from V and 7 from J, leaving 8 bases between them. Germline CDR1 is KGHSH and CDR2 is LQKENI.

Judged by abundance, this clonotype is hyperexpanded (1% or more). This beta chain slipped into a library made for alpha chains as a stray read, so its size is not meaningful. CDR3 DNA: TGCGCCAGCAGCTGGGACAAGTCCTACGAGCAGTACTTC. Protein: CASSWDKSYEQYF. The genes are TRBV5-1 and TRBJ2-7; TRBD1 is a possible D gene (6 bases). V was pared by 3 bases and J by 1 base, with 8 bases between. The CDR3 contains 13 residues. The germline CDR1 and CDR2 sequences are SGHRS and YFSETQ.

In its sample, this clonotype was seen a few times. This beta chain is an unintended read in a library built for alpha chains; its size means little. The CDR3 nucleotides are TGTGCCAGCAGTTTAGTAAGCGGACGCGGGCAAGAGACCCAGTACTTC. Its translation is CASSLVSGRGQETQYF. The rearrangement joins TRBV12-3 or TRBV12-4 to TRBJ2-5; possible D gene TRBD2, 5 bases. Trimming left V 1 base short and J 2 bases short, with 14 bases between. CDR3 length: 16 amino acids.

Notes on this clonotype: The library was designed around alpha chains, so this beta chain is a stray read whose abundance carries little weight. The chain has TRBV12-3 or TRBV12-4 and TRBJ2-3; 10 bases line up with TRBD2. CDR3 length: 17 amino acids. V gave up 6 bases and J gave up 5 bases; unmatched junction bases: 14. CDR3 in DNA: TGTGCCAGCAGCGAATTAAACCTAGCGGGAGCCAAAGATACGCAGTATTTT. Translation gives CASSELNLAGAKDTQYF.

On this clonotype: The size of this beta chain means little, since it is a stray read in a library made for alpha chains. The chain joins TRBV24-1 to TRBJ1-5; D call uncertain. CDR1 and CDR2 (germline): KGHDR, SFDVKD. This CDR3 spans 13 amino acids. The V end lost 4 bases, the J end lost 4 bases, and 7 bases lay between the germline ends. CDR3 sequence (DNA): TGTGCCACCAGTGAAACGGGGAATCAGCCCCAGCATTTT. It codes for CATSETGNQPQHF.

To note about this clonotype: The library was designed around alpha chains, so this beta chain is a stray read whose abundance carries little weight. The rearrangement uses TRBV30 and TRBJ2-7; TRBD2 matches at 7 bases. Trimming removed 5 bases from V and 0 bases from J; junction bases left unmatched: 7. The V gene's germline CDR1 is GTSNPN and CDR2 SVGIG (reference sequence). The CDR3 contains 14 residues. CDR3 region: CAWAGEESSYEQYF. As DNA, the CDR3 is TGTGCCTGGGCGGGGGAAGAGAGCTCCTACGAGCAGTACTTC.

Concerning this clonotype: This beta chain turned up in a library designed for alpha chains; as an off-target read, its abundance says little. The chain uses TRBV27 and TRBJ1-5; D is unclear. Germline values: CDR1 MNHEY, CDR2 SMNVEV (reference sequence). The V end lost 4 bases, the J end lost 6 bases, and 7 bases lay between the germline ends. This CDR3 has 12 residues. The CDR3 region is CASSSLGQPQHF. CDR3 DNA: TGTGCCAGCAGTTCCCTGGGTCAGCCCCAGCATTTT.

Concerning this clonotype itself: This beta chain is a stray sequence in a library constructed for alpha chains; its clone size is not meaningful. This chain joins TRBV12-5 and TRBJ1-6; TRBD1 might be the D (6 bases). Trimming left V 4 bases short and J 7 bases short, with 20 bases between. The CDR3 is made up of 17 amino acids. Germline V CDR1 and CDR2: LGHNT, FRNRAP. The CDR3 is CASGYRGQFFTNSPLHF. The CDR3 DNA reads TGTGCTAGTGGTTACCGAGGACAGTTCTTTACCAATTCACCCCTCCACTTT.

About this clonotype itself: Found in a library prepared for alpha chains, this beta chain is an off-target read, and its abundance has little meaning. This rearrangement joins TRBV11-2 to TRBJ2-1; D not resolved. The length of the CDR3 is 16 residues. The V end was cut by 5 bases, the J end by 0 bases, with 14 bases between. The V gene's germline CDR1 is SGHAT and CDR2 FQNNGV. The CDR3 sequence is CASSPAGASSYNEQFF. Written as DNA, the CDR3 is TGTGCCAGCAGCCCCGCCGGTGCTTCCTCCTACAATGAGCAGTTCTTC.

This clonotype appeared a few times. The size of this beta chain means little, since it is a stray read in a library made for alpha chains. V is TRBV4-3 and J is TRBJ2-1; TRBD2 might be the D (5 bases). The germline CDR1 and CDR2 sequences are LGHNA and YSLEER. V lost 0 bases to trimming and J lost 10 bases, with 16 bases between them. CDR3 length: 15 residues. In DNA form, the CDR3 reads TGCGCCAGCAGCCAAGATGGGAGCTGGGAACGCGAGCAGTTCTTC. This gives the protein CASSQDGSWEREQFF.

Comments on this clonotype: Little can be read into the size of this beta chain, an off-target read in a library designed for alpha chains. This chain uses TRBV7-9 with TRBJ1-2; D may be TRBD1 (5 bases). The CDR3 has 10 amino acids. Germline CDR1 is SEHNR and CDR2 is FQNEAQ (reference sequence). V was cut by 11 bases and J by 8 bases, with 12 bases left in between. CDR3 protein: CAFQGDGYTF. CDR3 bases: TGTGCCTTCCAGGGTGACGGCTACACCTTC.

Notes on this clonotype: Because the library targeted alpha chains, this beta chain is an off-target read whose size means little. V usage is TRBV11-2 and J usage is TRBJ2-3; 9 bases fit TRBD2. The V and J ends lost 0 bases and 6 bases, in that order; junction bases with no gene match: 7. This CDR3 spans 16 amino acids. Germline loops: CDR1 SGHAT, CDR2 FQNNGV. In DNA form, the CDR3 reads TGTGCCAGCAGCTTAGATGCTAGCGGGACGTTGGATACGCAGTATTTT. Translation: CASSLDASGTLDTQYF. The whole variable domain, filled in from reference TRBV11-2 and TRBJ2-3, reads EAGVAQSPRYKIIEKRQSVAFWCNPISGHATLYWYQQILGQGPKLLIQFQNNGVVDDSQLPKDRFSAERLKGVDSTLKIQPAKLEDSAVYLCASSLDASGTLDTQYFGPGTRLTVL.

Notes on this clonotype: Being off target in a library aimed at alpha chains, this beta chain has a size of little meaning. The chain carries TRBV7-3 and TRBJ2-2; possible D gene TRBD1, 6 bases. Trimming removed 5 bases from V and 1 base from J, with 11 bases in between. The CDR3 has 15 amino acids. Per germline, CDR1 SGHTA and CDR2 FQGTGA. The CDR3 sequence is CASSQGTLNTGELFF. The CDR3 DNA reads TGTGCCAGCAGCCAGGGGACCTTGAACACCGGGGAGCTGTTTTTT.

Sample share makes this clonotype large (0.1 to 1%). This beta chain is a stray read from a library made for alpha chains; its abundance is not meaningful. The CDR3, as DNA: TGTGCCAGCACCCTAGACATCCGAGAGACCCAGTACTTC. It encodes CASTLDIRETQYF. The chain employs TRBV5-5 and TRBJ2-5; D gene unclear. In germline, CDR1 is SGHKS, CDR2 YYEKEE (reference sequence). CDR3 size: 13 residues. Trimming pared 6 bases from V and 4 bases from J, leaving 13 bases between.

This clonotype is labeled hyperexpanded. This beta chain slipped into a library made for alpha chains as a stray read, so its size is not meaningful. This chain links TRBV20-1 with TRBJ2-1, with D perhaps matching TRBD1 (6 bases). CDR3 size: 18 residues. Trimming pared 2 bases from V and 6 bases from J, leaving 26 bases between. The germline CDR1 and CDR2 sequences are DFQATT and SNEGSKA (reference sequence). CDR3 DNA sequence: TGCAGTGCTAGACAACTCCCTATGACAGGCTCGGAACGCAATGAGCAGTTCTTC. It specifies CSARQLPMTGSERNEQFF.

This clonotype is categorized as large (0.1 to 1%). A library prepared for alpha chains yielded this beta chain as an off-target read; its size is of little meaning. The V and J genes are TRBV7-2 and TRBJ1-2; D remains ambiguous. Germline V lookup: CDR1 SGHTA, CDR2 FQGNSA. V lost 4 bases and J lost 8, with 17 bases in between. The CDR3 length is 14 residues. CDR3 nucleotide sequence: TGTGCCAGCAGCTCGGGGTCCGACTATAGCGGCTACACCTTC. Residues: CASSSGSDYSGYTF.

As regards this clonotype: Because this beta chain is a stray read in a library intended to capture alpha chains, its abundance should not be given much weight. This chain connects TRBV4-1 to TRBJ2-7; D perhaps matches TRBD1 (6 bases). Germline V gene data show CDR1 as MGHRA and CDR2 as YSYEKL. The V end was cut by 4 bases, the J end by 2 bases, with 9 bases between. This CDR3 has 13 amino acids. This chain's CDR3 is CASSPEGAYEQYF. The DNA of the CDR3 is TGCGCCAGCAGCCCAGAGGGGGCCTACGAGCAGTACTTC.